One and the same sample provided the 7 T cell receptor beta chains below, sequenced in a study of neurological immune-mediated disorders. TCRdb reprocessed the 5' RACE reads with MiXCR, giving one entry per CDR3 protein. Of 20,000 or so distinct CDR3 sequences listed, roughly 2.7% were seen once; the top ten hold 5.5%. Material: PBMCs. The receptors originated from a woman under 30 with multiple sclerosis.

This clonotype has a count of ten or more. This rearrangement joins TRBV28 to TRBJ2-1, with 7 bases matching TRBD2. With V trimmed by 5 bases and J by 13 bases, 8 bases remained unmatched. This CDR3 contains 12 residues. CDR1 and CDR2 from the germline V gene are MDHEN and SYDVKM. The CDR3 here is CASSPPGTTQFF. The DNA for the CDR3 is TGTGCCAGCAGTCCCCCAGGGACTACTCAGTTCTTC.

This clonotype has more than one count but fewer than ten. The rearrangement uses TRBV6-5 and TRBJ1-2, with D perhaps matching TRBD1 (5 bases). The CDR3 is 12 residues long. Germline V gives CDR1 MNHEY, CDR2 SVGAGI. V gave up 6 bases and J gave up 10 bases, with 15 bases separating them. The CDR3 nucleotides read TGTGCCAGCAGACCGTCCAGCAGGGACTACACCTTC. Protein: CASRPSSRDYTF.

This clonotype was seen at least ten times. This rearrangement joins TRBV10-2 to TRBJ1-1; D possibly corresponds to TRBD1 (6 bases). Germline CDR1 is WSHSY and CDR2 is SAAADI. V lost 6 bases and J lost 8, with 10 bases in between. CDR3 size: 11 residues. The CDR3 DNA sequence: TGCGCCAGCAGGACGGGACACGAAGCTTTCTTT. Translated, it gives CASRTGHEAFF.

This clonotype was detected many times. CDR3 coding DNA: TGTGCCAGCAGTGGGGACAGGGCCCCTGAAGCTTTCTTT. This codes for CASSGDRAPEAFF. The V and J genes are TRBV6-5 and TRBJ1-1; TRBD1 matches at 9 bases. Trimming removed 5 bases from V and 6 bases from J; junction bases left unmatched: 4. The CDR3 is 13 amino acids. Germline V gene sequence: CDR1 MNHEY, CDR2 SVGAGI.

This clonotype was found many times. The chain uses TRBV20-1 and TRBJ2-3; possible D gene TRBD1, 5 bases. This CDR3 region has 13 residues. Germline CDR1 DFQATT, CDR2 SNEGSKA (reference sequence). V lost 2 bases, J lost 8 bases, and 14 bases lay in between. CDR3 bases: TGCAGTGCTAGACGCCGGACACATCCTACGCAGTATTTT. It specifies CSARRRTHPTQYF.

This clonotype occurred many times. The chain has TRBV25-1 and TRBJ2-5; 7 nucleotides line up with TRBD1. The J segment lost 5 bases and the V segment lost 8 bases, leaving 8 bases of the junction unmatched. CDR3 length: 13 amino acids. Germline lookup yields CDR1 MGHDK and CDR2 SYGVNS. CDR3 nucleotide sequence: TGTGCCAGCGGCACAGGGGTGGGTGAGACCCAGTACTTC. Translated: CASGTGVGETQYF.

The sample holds many counts of this clonotype. The chain employs TRBV6-5 and TRBJ2-3; TRBD2 matches 13 bases. There are 15 residues in the CDR3. Germline CDR1 MNHEY, CDR2 SVGAGI. The V and J ends lost 0 bases and 11 bases, in that order; junction bases with no gene match: 5. CDR3 region: CASSYSRLAGGKQYF. The CDR3 bases are TGTGCCAGCAGTTACTCGAGACTAGCGGGGGGTAAGCAGTATTTT.